The clone carrying this T cell receptor (beta chain) came up a few times. TCRdb called the 5' RACE reads again in MiXCR, with one record for every CDR3 protein. The sample shows hundreds of thousands of distinct CDR3 sequences, 6.5% to 9% of them seen only once. This entry belongs to a study of identical twins. From germline, CDR1 is SGHRS and CDR2 YFSETQ. The V and J ends lost 0 bases and 2 bases, in that order; junction bases with no gene match: 7. This CDR3 comprises 18 residues. The sample was also reused in another study, on yellow fever vaccine responses in identical twins.

The TCR was taken from a woman between 18 and 29 years old in good health. The sequencing input was CD8+ T cells sorted from blood. The chain employs TRBV5-1 and TRBJ2-3, with 12 positions matching TRBD2. CDR3 DNA: TGCGCCAGCAGCTTGGGGCCGACTAGCGGGGGACCCACAGATACGCAGTATTTT. This translates into CASSLGPTSGGPTDTQYF.